These 11 T cell receptor beta chains share one sample of origin, sequenced in a study of control samples from healthy donors and cancer patients. This table comes from immunoSEQ multiplex PCR, and its TCRdb copy is limited to in-frame clones, with some not included. The sample has roughly 59,000 clones; 92% are singletons. Input material: PBMCs. The receptors stem from a man aged 35-49 years with colorectal cancer.

This rearrangement joins TRBV10-2 to TRBJ2-1, with TRBD2 matching over 10 bases. The CDR3 loop spans 15 amino acids. The trim removed 5 bases at V and 9 bases at J, leaving 10 bases unmatched. Germline assignment: CDR1 WSHSY and CDR2 SAAADI. In DNA, the CDR3 is TGCGCCAGCAGTCCCAGCGGGGGGGCCGGGGGTGAGCAGTTCTTC. Its translation is CASSPSGGAGGEQFF.

The V call is TRBV1, the J call TRBJ2-5; TRBD2, the table's D call, was not compared with the DNA. TRBV1 is labeled a pseudogene. CDR3 size: 18 residues. This CDR3 is CTSSQDLAGGVYQETQYF. CDR3 DNA: TGCACCAGCAGCCAAGATCTAGCGGGGGGGGTGTACCAAGAGACCCAGTACTTC.

The gene calls are TRBV29-1 and TRBJ2-3; D tentatively reads TRBD1 or TRBD2 (5 bases each). Germline V CDR1 and CDR2: SQVTM, ANQGSEA. The CDR3 sequence is 14 residues long. V lost 7 bases and J lost 3, with 17 bases in between. The CDR3 DNA follows: TGCAGCGCCCGAGGTAGCGAGGGGACAGATACGCAGTATTTT. This sequence encodes CSARGSEGTDTQYF.

The chain is built from TRBV6-1 and TRBJ1-3; D perhaps matches TRBD1 (5 bases). CDR3 size: 17 residues. The V end lost 2 bases, the J end lost 0 bases, and 14 bases lay between the germline ends. Germline CDR1 reads MNHNS; CDR2 reads SASEGT. CDR3 nucleotides: TGTGCCAGCAGTGAAAGGGGAGGCAGGCGCTCTGGAAACACCATATATTTT. This sequence encodes CASSERGGRRSGNTIYF.

The V and J genes are TRBV6-1 and TRBJ1-1; the D is unclear. Per germline, CDR1 MNHNS and CDR2 SASEGT. Deletions cut 3 bases from V and 6 bases from J, with 11 bases between. The CDR3 contains 13 residues. This CDR3 reads CASSETPIAEAFF. The CDR3 bases are TGTGCCAGCAGTGAGACCCCCATCGCTGAAGCTTTCTTT.

The chain recombines TRBV6-6 with TRBJ1-2; perhaps TRBD1 as D (5 bases). V dropped 5 bases and J dropped 7 bases, with 11 bases sitting between them. Looked up from germline, CDR1 is MNHNY and CDR2 is SVGAGI (reference sequence). CDR3 length: 12 amino acids. In DNA, the CDR3 is TGTGCCAGCAGTCGGGACCTGGGTGGCTACACCTTC. It translates to CASSRDLGGYTF.

The V call is TRBV19, the J call TRBJ2-7, with 7 nucleotides matching TRBD1. Unmatched junction bases numbered 1, after V lost 5 bases and J lost 3 bases. The length of the CDR3 is 12 residues. Germline CDR1 LNHDA, CDR2 SQIVND (reference sequence). CDR3 sequence (DNA): TGTGCCAGTAGTGCAGGGGGCTACGAGCAGTACTTC. This encodes CASSAGGYEQYF.

The V and J genes are TRBV6-5 and TRBJ1-3, with a possible D match to TRBD1 (6 bases). Deletions cut 2 bases from V and 0 bases from J, with 11 bases between. The CDR3 loop spans 16 amino acids. Germline CDR1 is MNHEY and CDR2 is SVGAGI. This chain's CDR3 is CASSYTTGSSGNTIYF. CDR3 nucleotides: TGTGCCAGCAGTTACACCACAGGGTCCTCTGGAAACACCATATATTTT.

The chain recombines TRBV12-3 or TRBV12-4 with TRBJ1-2; 10 bases match TRBD1. The CDR3 length is 13 residues. The trim removed 5 bases at V and 5 bases at J, leaving 2 bases unmatched. The CDR3 region is CASSPGQGYGYTF. For the CDR3, the DNA is TGTGCCAGCAGTCCGGGACAGGGGTATGGCTACACCTTC.

The chain recombines TRBV19 with TRBJ2-3; 7 bases fit TRBD2. This CDR3 region has 13 residues. CDR1 is LNHDA, CDR2 SQIVND, per germline (reference sequence). V lost 11 bases and J lost 4; bases outside the gene matches: 9. The CDR3 nucleotides read TGTGCCGCCTCCTGGGGGGGTCCAGATACGCAGTATTTT. It encodes CAASWGGPDTQYF. Full variable domain (remainder filled in from reference TRBV19 and TRBJ2-3): DGGITQSPKYLFRKEGQNVTLSCEQNLNHDAMYWYRQDPGQGLRLIYYSQIVNDFQKGDIAEGYSVSREKKESFPLTVTSAQKNPTAFYLCAASWGGPDTQYFGPGTRLTVL.

J is TRBJ2-3 and V is TRBV6-6; D gene ambiguous. Looked up from germline, CDR1 is MNHNY and CDR2 is SVGAGI (reference sequence). Trimming took off 6 bases at V and 4 bases at J, with 8 bases between the two ends. The CDR3 sequence is 12 residues long. CDR3 nucleotide sequence: TGTGCCAGCAGCCCGCCAGCAGATACGCAGTATTTT. Protein sequence: CASSPPADTQYF.